This section outlines one T cell receptor (beta chain) sequence together with its context. Many counts were recorded for this clone. This clone's antigen is unknown. Base qualities were left out, and no much larger clone turns up one base away. From each donor, a single peripheral blood sample of around 120 mL on average was drawn into heparinised tubes. Naive, central memory, regulatory and stem cell-like memory CD4+ T cells were sorted on a BD FACSAria II using a panel including CD45RO, CCR7, CD25, CD127, CD95 and CD27. Purity was above 95% for every sorted population. PBMCs were isolated right away by Lymphoprep density gradient centrifugation and were stained directly, without culture. So that batch effects would be minimized, each experiment stained and sorted samples in pairs, pairing one healthy donor with one patient. The data were obtained in a study of beta chain features in type 1 diabetes (dated by TCRdb to 2017 to 2018). Context from the whole study: Mean age, gender distribution, total cell number and subset yield did not differ between patients and healthy donors. The study compared the TCRB repertoires of sorted circulating CD4+ T cell subsets in recently diagnosed type 1 diabetes patients with those in matched healthy donors. Naive and central memory subsets were obtained from all 30 or so donors, but regulatory and stem cell-like memory subsets were isolated from only 8 patients and roughly 8 healthy donors. A total of 107,917,701 sorted cells were examined across all samples, and the number of cells per subset was strongly correlated with RNA yield. Findings and caveats that apply to the study as a whole: At VDJ recombination sites, patients with type 1 diabetes made fewer insertions and deleted more nucleotides, a pattern implying thymic rearrangement abnormalities. Sequencing cDNA rather than genomic DNA could over-represent highly expressing activated cells, although activation and CD3 levels did not differ between groups. Shorter templates might have been favored by PCR, but patient and control samples were amplified and corrected together, so both groups would have been affected equally by any skew. Because the HLA sub-analyses included only small numbers of individuals, any influence of HLA type on TCRB rearrangement was left unresolved. Naive, central memory and regulatory TCRB repertoires appeared to be more alike among patients than among healthy donors. A moderate but significant shortening of TCRB CDR3 length was observed in type 1 diabetes patients in all four CD4+ subsets.

Trimming at the junction amounts to 6 bases on V and 0 bases on J, and the germline ends lie 10 bases apart. The CDR3, from cysteine to phenylalanine, totals 14 residues. Only the CDR3 DNA is retained, 42 bases long and in frame from the first base. Per the germline V gene (reference sequence), LNHDA is the CDR1 and SQIVND is the CDR2. The entire isolated RNA was reverse transcribed using the High Capacity cDNA Reverse Transcription Kit, and thus expressed TCRB transcripts were sequenced. Deep immunoSEQ sequencing was performed on naive, central memory and regulatory T cell samples, with an average of roughly 3.5 million total reads per sample. Sorted cells were lysed in RLT buffer, and RNA was extracted using DNase-treated RNeasy Micro or Mini kits according to cell number. Each cell subset was processed on its own to prevent cross-contamination, while patient and healthy donor samples were processed together. The immunoSEQ multiplex PCR was used to amplify TCRB sequences from cDNA, yielding 87-bp fragments that span the CDR3 region. Amplicons were sequenced on the Illumina HiSeq platform. The source study handled its data this way. Synthetic template baselines were used to correct PCR bias computationally, reads within Hamming distance 2 were collapsed, and singletons that could not be merged were discarded. Reads were aligned against IMGT so that V, D and J genes, CDR3 length and insertions or deletions at six rearrangement sites could be assigned. Clonotype counts were normalized to sorted cell number within each subset before computing true diversity and Gini coefficients with the tcR R package. The overlap coefficient, calculated on TCRB nucleotide sequences, was used to quantify repertoire sharing. The clones in this table, taken by TCRdb from immuneACCESS, are in-frame only. Not every clone is retained; where verified, under half of the shortfall comes from an unresolved V gene, and the cause of the rest is unknown. D and trimming come from the DNA, and the V and J calls and clone size come from that table. The sample table records a few hundred thousand clones; less than 35% of these occur just once. The ten largest account for roughly 4% of the sample.

Sequences were obtained from central memory CD4+ T cells from blood. Rearrangement joined TRBV19 to TRBJ2-3; TRBD1 could be the D gene, as 6 bases match. The receptor comes from a man aged 25-40 years in good health. The CDR3 loop reads CASSLDRSTDTQYF. The sequenced DNA is TGTGCCAGTAGCCTGGACAGAAGCACAGATACGCAGTATTTT. With the portions outside the CDR3 filled from the reference TRBV19 and TRBJ2-3 genes, the complete variable region becomes DGGITQSPKYLFRKEGQNVTLSCEQNLNHDAMYWYRQDPGQGLRLIYYSQIVNDFQKGDIAEGYSVSREKKESFPLTVTSAQKNPTAFYLCASSLDRSTDTQYFGPGTRLTVL.